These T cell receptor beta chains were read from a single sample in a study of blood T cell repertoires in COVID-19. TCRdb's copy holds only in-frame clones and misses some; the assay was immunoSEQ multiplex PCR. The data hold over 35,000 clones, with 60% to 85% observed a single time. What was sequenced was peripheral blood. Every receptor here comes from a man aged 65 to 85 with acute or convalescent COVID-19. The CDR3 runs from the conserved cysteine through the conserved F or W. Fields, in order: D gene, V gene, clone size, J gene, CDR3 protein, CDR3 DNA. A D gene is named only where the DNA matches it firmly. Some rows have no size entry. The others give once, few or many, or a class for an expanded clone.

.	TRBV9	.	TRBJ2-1	CASSPEGNEQFF	TGTGCCAGCAGCCCAGAGGGCAATGAGCAGTTCTTC
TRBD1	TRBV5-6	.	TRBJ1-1	CASSGGRTGWAEAFF	TGTGCCAGCAGTGGAGGACGGACAGGGTGGGCTGAAGCTTTCTTT
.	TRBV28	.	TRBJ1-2	CASSPQGRARNYGYTF	TGTGCCAGCAGTCCCCAGGGGCGCGCACGTAACTATGGCTACACCTTC
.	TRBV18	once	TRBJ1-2	CASSPPNADGYTF	TGTGCCAGCTCACCACCGAATGCGGATGGCTACACCTTC
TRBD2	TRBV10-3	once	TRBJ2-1	CGAWAGGPDEQFF	TGCGGGGCCTGGGCGGGAGGGCCCGATGAGCAGTTCTTC
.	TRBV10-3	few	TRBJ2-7	CAISESRWQGASEQYF	TGTGCCATCAGTGAGTCTCGTTGGCAGGGTGCTTCCGAGCAGTACTTC
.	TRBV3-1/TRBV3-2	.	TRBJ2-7	CASSLKAAGTFHEQYF	TGTGCCAGCAGCCTAAAAGCGGCTGGAACGTTCCACGAGCAGTACTTC
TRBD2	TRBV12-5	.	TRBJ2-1	CASGTGLAGANEQFF	TGTGCTAGTGGAACGGGACTAGCGGGGGCTAATGAGCAGTTCTTC
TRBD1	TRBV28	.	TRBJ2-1	CASSLTEGASSYNEQFF	TGTGCCAGCAGCCTTACCGAGGGGGCCAGCTCCTACAATGAGCAGTTCTTC
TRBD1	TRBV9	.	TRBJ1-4	CASSTQGAANEKLFF	TGTGCCAGCAGCACACAGGGGGCTGCTAATGAAAAACTGTTTTTT
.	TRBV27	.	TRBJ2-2	CASSLSGVSFGSGELFF	TGTGCCAGCAGTTTATCTGGAGTCTCCTTTGGATCCGGGGAGCTGTTTTTT
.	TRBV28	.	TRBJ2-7	CASSFRLESYEQYF	TGTGCCAGCAGTTTCCGACTAGAATCCTACGAGCAGTACTTC
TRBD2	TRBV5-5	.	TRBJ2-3	CASSSGGAFTDTQYF	TGTGCCAGCAGCTCGGGAGGGGCTTTCACAGATACGCAGTATTTT
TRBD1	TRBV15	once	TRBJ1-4	CATSRDRGQNEKLFF	TGTGCCACCAGCAGAGATCGGGGACAGAATGAAAAACTGTTTTTT
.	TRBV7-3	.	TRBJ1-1	CASSRQADTEAFF	TGTGCCAGCAGCCGACAGGCCGACACTGAAGCTTTCTTT
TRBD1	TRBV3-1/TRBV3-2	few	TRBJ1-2	CASSPGGGRNGYTF	TGTGCCAGCAGCCCCGGAGGGGGCCGGAATGGCTACACCTTC
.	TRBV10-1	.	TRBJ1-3	CASSGTDGNTIYF	TGCGCCAGCAGTGGGACAGATGGAAACACCATATATTTT
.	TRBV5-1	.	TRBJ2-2	CATTAGGTNTGELFF	TGCGCCACCACCGCAGGAGGAACGAACACCGGGGAGCTGTTTTTT
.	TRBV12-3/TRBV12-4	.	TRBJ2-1	CASKRTVYNEQFF	TGTGCCAGCAAGAGGACAGTTTACAATGAGCAGTTCTTC
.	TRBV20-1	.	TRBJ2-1	CSASGQFEQFF	TGCAGTGCTAGTGGGCAATTTGAGCAGTTCTTC